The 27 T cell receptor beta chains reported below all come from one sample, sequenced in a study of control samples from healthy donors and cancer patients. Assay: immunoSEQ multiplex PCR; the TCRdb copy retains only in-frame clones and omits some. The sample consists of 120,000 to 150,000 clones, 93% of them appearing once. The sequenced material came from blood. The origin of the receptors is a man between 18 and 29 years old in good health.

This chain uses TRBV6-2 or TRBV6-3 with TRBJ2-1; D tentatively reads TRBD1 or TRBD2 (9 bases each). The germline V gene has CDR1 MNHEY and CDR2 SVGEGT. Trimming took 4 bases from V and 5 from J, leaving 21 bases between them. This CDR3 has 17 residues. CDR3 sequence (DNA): TGTGCCAGCAGTTTAGCGGGAGCGGGACAGGGCGACAATGAGCAGTTCTTC. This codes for CASSLAGAGQGDNEQFF.

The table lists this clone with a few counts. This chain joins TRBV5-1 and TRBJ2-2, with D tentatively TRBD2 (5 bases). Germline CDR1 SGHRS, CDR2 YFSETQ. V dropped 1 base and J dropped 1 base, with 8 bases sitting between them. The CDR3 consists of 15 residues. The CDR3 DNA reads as TGCGCCAGCAGCTTGCACGGGGAGAACACCGGGGAGCTGTTTTTT. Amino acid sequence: CASSLHGENTGELFF.

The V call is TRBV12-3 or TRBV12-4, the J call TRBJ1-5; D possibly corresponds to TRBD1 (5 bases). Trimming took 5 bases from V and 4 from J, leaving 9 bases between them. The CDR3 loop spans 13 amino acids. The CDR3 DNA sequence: TGTGCCAGCAGTCCAGGGACGAATCAGCCCCAGCATTTT. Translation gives CASSPGTNQPQHF.

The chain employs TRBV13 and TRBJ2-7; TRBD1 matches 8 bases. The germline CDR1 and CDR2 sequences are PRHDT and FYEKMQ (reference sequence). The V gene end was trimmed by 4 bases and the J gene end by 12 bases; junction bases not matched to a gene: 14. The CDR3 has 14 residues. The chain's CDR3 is CASSSDRANDIRYF. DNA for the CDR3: TGTGCCAGCAGCTCGGACAGGGCCAACGACATACGGTACTTC.

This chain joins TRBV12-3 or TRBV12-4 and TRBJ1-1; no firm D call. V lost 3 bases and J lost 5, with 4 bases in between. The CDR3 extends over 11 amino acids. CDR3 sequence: CASSFATEAFF. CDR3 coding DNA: TGTGCCAGCAGTTTCGCTACTGAAGCTTTCTTT.

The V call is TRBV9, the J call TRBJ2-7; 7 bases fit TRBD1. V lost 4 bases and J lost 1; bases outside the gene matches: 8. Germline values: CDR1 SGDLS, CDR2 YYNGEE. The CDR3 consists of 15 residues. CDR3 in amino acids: CASSIHPGQSYEQYF. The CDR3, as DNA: TGTGCCAGCAGCATACACCCGGGACAGTCCTACGAGCAGTACTTC.

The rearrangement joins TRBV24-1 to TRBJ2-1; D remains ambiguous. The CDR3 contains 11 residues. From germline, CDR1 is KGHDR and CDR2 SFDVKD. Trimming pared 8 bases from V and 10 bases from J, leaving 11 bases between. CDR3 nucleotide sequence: TGTGCCACCACTTACGGAAACGAGCAGTTCTTC. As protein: CATTYGNEQFF.

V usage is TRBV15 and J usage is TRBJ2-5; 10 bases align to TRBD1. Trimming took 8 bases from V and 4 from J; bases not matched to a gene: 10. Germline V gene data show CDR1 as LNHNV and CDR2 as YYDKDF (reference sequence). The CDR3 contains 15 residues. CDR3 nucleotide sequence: TGTGCCACCGCCGCGCCGGGACAGGGGAGAGAGACCCAGTACTTC. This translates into CATAAPGQGRETQYF.

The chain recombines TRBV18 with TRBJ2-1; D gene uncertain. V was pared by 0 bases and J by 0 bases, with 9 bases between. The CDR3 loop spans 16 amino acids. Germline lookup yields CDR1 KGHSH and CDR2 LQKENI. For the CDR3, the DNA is TGTGCCAGCTCACCACCGGTAGGAAGCTCCTACAATGAGCAGTTCTTC. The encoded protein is CASSPPVGSSYNEQFF.

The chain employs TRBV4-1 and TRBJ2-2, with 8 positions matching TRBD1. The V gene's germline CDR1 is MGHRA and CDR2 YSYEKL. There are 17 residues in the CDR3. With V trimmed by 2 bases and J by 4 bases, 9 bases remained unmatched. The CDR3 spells CASSQWGQVGRTGELFF. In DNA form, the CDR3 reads TGCGCCAGCAGCCAATGGGGACAGGTTGGGCGCACCGGGGAGCTGTTTTTT.

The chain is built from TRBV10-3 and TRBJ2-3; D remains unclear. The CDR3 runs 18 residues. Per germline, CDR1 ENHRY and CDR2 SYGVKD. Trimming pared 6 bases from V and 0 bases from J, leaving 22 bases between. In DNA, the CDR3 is TGTGCCATCAGCGGTGGAAGCGTCGACTGGCCTAGCACAGATACGCAGTATTTT. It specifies CAISGGSVDWPSTDTQYF.

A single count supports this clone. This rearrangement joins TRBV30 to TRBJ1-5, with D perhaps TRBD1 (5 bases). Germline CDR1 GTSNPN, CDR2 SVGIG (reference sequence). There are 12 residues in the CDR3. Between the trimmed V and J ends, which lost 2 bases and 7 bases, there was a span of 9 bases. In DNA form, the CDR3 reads TGTGCCTGGAGTTCAGGGCCCCAGCCCCAGCATTTT. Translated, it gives CAWSSGPQPQHF. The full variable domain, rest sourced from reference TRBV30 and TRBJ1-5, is SQTIHQWPATLVQPVGSPLSLECTVEGTSNPNLYWYRQAAGRGLQLLFYSVGIGQISSEVPQNLSASRPQDRQFILSSKKLLLSDSGFYLCAWSSGPQPQHFGDGTRLSIL.

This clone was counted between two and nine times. The CDR3 sequence is CASSFGTGNSPLHF. In DNA form, the CDR3 reads TGTGCCAGCAGCTTTGGGACAGGGAATTCACCCCTCCACTTT. The chain has TRBV7-6 and TRBJ1-6, with 9 bases that match TRBD1. Germline V CDR1 and CDR2: SGHVS, FNYEAQ. The J segment lost 7 bases and the V segment lost 3 bases, leaving 1 base of the junction unmatched. CDR3 length: 14 amino acids.

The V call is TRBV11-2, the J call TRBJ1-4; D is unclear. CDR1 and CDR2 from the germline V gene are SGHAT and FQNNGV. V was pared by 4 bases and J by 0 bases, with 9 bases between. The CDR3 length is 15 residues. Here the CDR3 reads CASSSYLATNEKLFF. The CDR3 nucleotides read TGTGCCAGCAGCTCGTATTTGGCAACTAATGAAAAACTGTTTTTT.

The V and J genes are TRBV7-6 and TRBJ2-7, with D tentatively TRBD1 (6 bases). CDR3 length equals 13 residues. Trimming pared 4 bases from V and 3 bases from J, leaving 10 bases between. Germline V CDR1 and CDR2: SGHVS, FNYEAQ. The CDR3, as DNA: TGTGCCAGCAGCTACGGACAGTACTACGAGCAGTACTTC. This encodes CASSYGQYYEQYF.

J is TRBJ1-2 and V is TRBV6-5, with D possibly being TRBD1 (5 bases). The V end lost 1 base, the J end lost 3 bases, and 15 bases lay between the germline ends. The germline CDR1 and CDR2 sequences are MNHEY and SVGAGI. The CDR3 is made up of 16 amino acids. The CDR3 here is CASSYWFFGRDYGYTF. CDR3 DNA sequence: TGTGCCAGCAGTTACTGGTTCTTCGGCAGGGACTATGGCTACACCTTC.

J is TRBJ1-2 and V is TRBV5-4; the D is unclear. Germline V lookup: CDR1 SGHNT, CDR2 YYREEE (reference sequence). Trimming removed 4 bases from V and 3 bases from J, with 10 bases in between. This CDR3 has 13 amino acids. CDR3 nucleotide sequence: TGTGCCAGCAGCCCCACGGACGACTATGGCTACACCTTC. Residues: CASSPTDDYGYTF.

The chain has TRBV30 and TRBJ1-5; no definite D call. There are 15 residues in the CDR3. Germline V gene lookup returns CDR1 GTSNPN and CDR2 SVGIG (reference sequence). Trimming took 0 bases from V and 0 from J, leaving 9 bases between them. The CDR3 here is CAWSVDFYSNQPQHF. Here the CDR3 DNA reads TGTGCCTGGAGTGTTGACTTCTATAGCAATCAGCCCCAGCATTTT.

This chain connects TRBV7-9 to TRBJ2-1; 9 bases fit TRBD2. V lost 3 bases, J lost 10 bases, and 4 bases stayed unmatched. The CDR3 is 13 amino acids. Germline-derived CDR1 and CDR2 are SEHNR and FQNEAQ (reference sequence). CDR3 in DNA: TGTGCCAGCAGCTTGCTAGCGGGATGGGAGCAGTTCTTC. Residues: CASSLLAGWEQFF.

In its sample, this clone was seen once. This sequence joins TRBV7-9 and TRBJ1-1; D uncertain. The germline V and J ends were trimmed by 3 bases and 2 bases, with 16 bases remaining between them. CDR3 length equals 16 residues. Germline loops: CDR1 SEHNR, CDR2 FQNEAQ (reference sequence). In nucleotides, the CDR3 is TGTGCCAGCAGCTTTTGGACCCCACACCGTAACACTGAAGCTTTCTTT. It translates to CASSFWTPHRNTEAFF.

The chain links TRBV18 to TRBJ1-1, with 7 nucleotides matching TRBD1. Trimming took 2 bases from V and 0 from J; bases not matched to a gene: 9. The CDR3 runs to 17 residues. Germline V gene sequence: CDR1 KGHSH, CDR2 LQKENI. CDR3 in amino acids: CASSPMSRDSLNTEAFF. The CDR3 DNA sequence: TGTGCCAGCTCACCAATGAGTAGGGACAGCCTGAACACTGAAGCTTTCTTT.

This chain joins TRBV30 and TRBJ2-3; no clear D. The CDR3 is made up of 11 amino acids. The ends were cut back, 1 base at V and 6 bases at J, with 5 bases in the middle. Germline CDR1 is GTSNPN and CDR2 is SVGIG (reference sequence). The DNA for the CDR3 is TGTGCCTGGAGTGACGTGGATACGCAGTATTTT. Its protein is CAWSDVDTQYF.

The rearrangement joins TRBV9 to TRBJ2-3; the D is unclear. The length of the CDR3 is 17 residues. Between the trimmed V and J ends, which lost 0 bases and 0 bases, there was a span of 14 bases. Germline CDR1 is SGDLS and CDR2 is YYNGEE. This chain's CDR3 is CASSVAESASSTDTQYF. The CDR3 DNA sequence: TGTGCCAGCAGCGTAGCAGAAAGCGCATCTAGCACAGATACGCAGTATTTT.

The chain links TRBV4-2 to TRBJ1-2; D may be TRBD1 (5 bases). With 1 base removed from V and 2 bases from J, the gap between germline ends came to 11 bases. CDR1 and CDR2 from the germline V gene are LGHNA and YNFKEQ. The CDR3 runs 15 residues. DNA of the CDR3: TGTGCCAGCAGCCAAGCTTGGGGGTCGAACTATGGCTACACCTTC. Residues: CASSQAWGSNYGYTF.

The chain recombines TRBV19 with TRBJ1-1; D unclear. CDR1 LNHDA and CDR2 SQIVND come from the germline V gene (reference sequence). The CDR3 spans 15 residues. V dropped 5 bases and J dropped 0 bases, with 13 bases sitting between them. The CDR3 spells CASSPSTEMNTEAFF. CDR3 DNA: TGTGCCAGTAGTCCCTCCACAGAGATGAACACTGAAGCTTTCTTT.

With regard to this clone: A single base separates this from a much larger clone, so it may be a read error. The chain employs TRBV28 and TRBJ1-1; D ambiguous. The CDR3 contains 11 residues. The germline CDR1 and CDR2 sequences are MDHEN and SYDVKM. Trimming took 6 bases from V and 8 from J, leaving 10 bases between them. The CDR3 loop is CASSRAEEAFF. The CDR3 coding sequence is TGTGCCAGCAGCCGGGCAGAGGAAGCTTTCTTT.

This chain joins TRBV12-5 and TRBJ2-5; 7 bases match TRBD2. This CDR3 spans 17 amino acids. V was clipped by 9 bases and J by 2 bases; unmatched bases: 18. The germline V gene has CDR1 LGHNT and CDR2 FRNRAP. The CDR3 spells CASTAGVGIKKQETQYF. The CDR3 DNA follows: TGTGCTAGCACCGCGGGGGTCGGTATAAAAAAGCAAGAGACCCAGTACTTC.